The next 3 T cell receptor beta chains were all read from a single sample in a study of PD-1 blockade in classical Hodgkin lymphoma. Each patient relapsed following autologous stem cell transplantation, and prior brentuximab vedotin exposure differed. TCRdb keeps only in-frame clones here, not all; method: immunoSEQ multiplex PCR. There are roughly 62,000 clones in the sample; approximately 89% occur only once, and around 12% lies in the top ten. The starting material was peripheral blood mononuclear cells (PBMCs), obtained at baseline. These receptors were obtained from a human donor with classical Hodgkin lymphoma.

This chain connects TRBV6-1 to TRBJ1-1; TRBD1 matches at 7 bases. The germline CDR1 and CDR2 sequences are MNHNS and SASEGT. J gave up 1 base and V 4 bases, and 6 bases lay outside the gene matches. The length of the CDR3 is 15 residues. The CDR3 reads CASSGGGGGNTEAFF. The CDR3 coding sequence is TGTGCCAGCAGTGGTGGAGGGGGCGGGAACACTGAAGCTTTCTTT.

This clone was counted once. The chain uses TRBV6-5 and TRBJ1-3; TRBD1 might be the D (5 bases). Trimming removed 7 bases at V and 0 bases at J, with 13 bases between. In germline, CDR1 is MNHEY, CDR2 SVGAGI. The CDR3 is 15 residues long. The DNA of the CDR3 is TGTGCCAGCAATAACAGGAGCCGCTCTGGAAACACCATATATTTT. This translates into CASNNRSRSGNTIYF.

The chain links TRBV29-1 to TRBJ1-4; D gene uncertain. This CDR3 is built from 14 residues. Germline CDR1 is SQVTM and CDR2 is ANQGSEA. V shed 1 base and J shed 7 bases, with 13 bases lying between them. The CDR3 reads CSVEGSGLGEKLFF. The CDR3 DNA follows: TGCAGCGTTGAAGGTTCGGGGTTAGGTGAAAAACTGTTTTTT.